A selection of T cell receptor beta chains follows, all from one sample in a study of cytomegalovirus exposure and HLA in healthy donors. Assay used: immunoSEQ multiplex PCR; TCRdb lists only in-frame clones, some missing. The table lists approximately 160,000 clones, 70% to 85% of them singletons. Sequenced sample: PBMCs. Every receptor here comes from a man in his late teens or twenties in good health and CMV-seronegative. CDR3s include the opening cysteine and the closing phenylalanine or tryptophan. The order of the fields is D gene, J gene, CDR3 length, clone size, V gene, CDR3 protein, CDR3 DNA. A D gene is named only where the DNA matches it firmly. The listing skips clone size in some rows; elsewhere it reads once, few, many or a size class.

.,TRBJ2-5,16,.,TRBV5-1,CASSTPQGKVQETQYF,TGCGCCAGCAGCACCCCCCAGGGTAAGGTCCAAGAGACCCAGTACTTC
TRBD1,TRBJ1-4,15,.,TRBV7-8,CASSFGTGGFEKLFF,TGTGCCAGCAGCTTTGGGACAGGGGGCTTTGAAAAACTGTTTTTT
.,TRBJ1-3,17,.,TRBV7-9,CASSPSADTISGNTIYF,TGTGCCAGCAGCCCCAGCGCAGATACAATCTCTGGAAACACCATATATTTT
TRBD1,TRBJ2-6,16,few,TRBV5-4,CASSWNRGSGANVLTF,TGTGCCAGCAGCTGGAACAGGGGCTCTGGGGCCAACGTCCTGACTTTC
.,TRBJ1-4,14,.,TRBV5-4,CASSPEGSRRDPSF,TGTGCCAGCAGCCCTGAGGGTTCTCGTAGGGATCCGAGTTTT
TRBD1,TRBJ1-3,16,.,TRBV6-5,CASSYQGGNSGNTIYF,TGTGCCAGCAGTTACCAGGGGGGAAACTCTGGAAACACCATATATTTT
.,TRBJ2-2,18,.,TRBV19,CASITRAGTFANTGELFF,TGTGCCAGTATAACCAGGGCAGGAACCTTCGCGAACACCGGGGAGCTGTTTTTT
TRBD1,TRBJ2-2,16,.,TRBV5-1,CASSRGTGGNTGELFF,TGCGCCAGCAGCAGGGGGACAGGGGGAAACACCGGGGAGCTGTTTTTT
.,TRBJ2-1,9,once,TRBV27,CASRRGQFF,TGTGCCAGCAGAAGAGGGCAGTTCTTC
TRBD2,TRBJ2-7,15,.,TRBV10-3,CATTGLAGGAYEQYF,TGTGCCACCACGGGACTAGCGGGAGGGGCCTACGAGCAGTACTTC
.,TRBJ2-6,15,once,TRBV11-3,CASSPEGAGANVLTF,TGTGCCAGCAGCCCTGAGGGTGCTGGGGCCAACGTCCTGACTTTC
TRBD2,TRBJ2-5,15,.,TRBV5-1,CASSLTSGVQETQYF,TGCGCCAGCAGCCTGACTAGCGGAGTTCAAGAGACCCAGTACTTC
.,TRBJ2-5,14,.,TRBV7-8,CASSLNAGRETQYF,TGTGCCAGCAGCTTAAATGCGGGGAGGGAGACCCAGTACTTC